The rows below give T cell receptor beta chains drawn from one sample of a study of blood T cell repertoires in COVID-19. Profiling relied on immunoSEQ multiplex PCR, and the TCRdb table lists in-frame clones only, not all of them. The sample yields around 300,000 clones, over 75% seen once. The sample consisted of PBMCs or T cells enriched from blood (not recorded which). These receptors came from a man aged 30 to 45 who had recovered from COVID-19. Both conserved end residues are part of each CDR3. The D gene is left open where the match is weak. Size values are once, few and many counts, or a class for expanded clones, and some rows have none.

clone size	V gene	J gene	CDR3 length	D gene	CDR3 DNA	CDR3 protein
.	TRBV28	TRBJ2-7	13	.	TGTGCCAGCAGTTTATCGCAGGCCTACGAGCAGTACTTC	CASSLSQAYEQYF
.	TRBV5-1	TRBJ2-1	13	.	TGCGCCAGCAGCTTGTACCAGAACAATGAGCAGTTCTTC	CASSLYQNNEQFF
.	TRBV4-1	TRBJ2-3	16	.	TGCGCCAGCAGCCAAGACCCCTATAGAGCGGTAGATACGCAGTATTTT	CASSQDPYRAVDTQYF
.	TRBV3-1/TRBV3-2	TRBJ1-6	16	TRBD1	TGTGCCAGCAGCCGAGCGGGACAGGGGGTAAATTCACCCCTCCACTTT	CASSRAGQGVNSPLHF
.	TRBV18	TRBJ2-5	14	.	TGTGCCAGCTCCAACCCTAGGATCCGGGAGACCCAGTACTTC	CASSNPRIRETQYF
once	TRBV2	TRBJ2-5	13	.	TGTGCCAGCAGTGAGACAGGGAGGGAGACCCAGTACTTC	CASSETGRETQYF
once	TRBV20-1	TRBJ1-1	13	TRBD1	TGCAGTGCTAGTCGGGGACAGTACACTGAAGCTTTCTTT	CSASRGQYTEAFF
.	TRBV5-1	TRBJ2-1	15	TRBD2	TGCGCCAGCAGCTTTATGAGCGGGACCAACAATGAGCAGTTCTTC	CASSFMSGTNNEQFF
.	TRBV20-1	TRBJ1-5	13	TRBD1	TGCAGTGCTAGTCAGGGGGCGAGGCAGCCCCAGCATTTT	CSASQGARQPQHF
.	TRBV2	TRBJ1-2	12	.	TGTGCCAGCAGTGGGGCGGGGGACGGCTACACCTTC	CASSGAGDGYTF
.	TRBV15	TRBJ1-6	14	.	TGTGCCACCAGCAGAGCACAGGGTAATTCACCCCTCCACTTT	CATSRAQGNSPLHF
.	TRBV11-2	TRBJ1-3	16	TRBD1	TGTGCCAGCAGCTTAGCGGGCAGGGGGCAAAGAAACACCATATATTTT	CASSLAGRGQRNTIYF
once	TRBV7-8	TRBJ2-3	17	TRBD2	TGTGCCAGCAGATCGGCTCGACTAGCGGGGAGCACAGATACGCAGTATTTT	CASRSARLAGSTDTQYF
.	TRBV5-1	TRBJ2-1	13	TRBD2	TGCGCCAGCAGCCCGGACGGGGAGGGTGAGCAGTTCTTC	CASSPDGEGEQFF
.	TRBV7-8	TRBJ1-6	15	.	TGTGCCAGCAGCTTAGCTTCACAGAGTAATTCACCCCTCCACTTT	CASSLASQSNSPLHF
.	TRBV27	TRBJ1-2	14	.	TGTGCCAGCAGTTTAGGTACAGGGAACTATGGCTACACCTTC	CASSLGTGNYGYTF
.	TRBV10-3	TRBJ2-5	13	.	TGTGCCATCAGGGACAGCTACCAAGAGACCCAGTACTTC	CAIRDSYQETQYF
.	TRBV5-1	TRBJ2-3	13	.	TGCGCCAGCAGCTTGGCCTTTCTTTCTACGCAGTATTTT	CASSLAFLSTQYF
.	TRBV6-1	TRBJ1-1	16	TRBD1	TGTGCCAGCAGTGGGGGGACAGCAGCTACGATCACTGAAGCTTTCTTT	CASSGGTAATITEAFF
.	TRBV13	TRBJ2-3	16	TRBD2	TGTGCCAGCAGCATTAGACTAGCGGGGGGCACAGATACGCAGTATTTT	CASSIRLAGGTDTQYF
.	TRBV28	TRBJ2-7	13	TRBD1	TGTGCCAGCAGGAGGGACAGGGGGCGGGAGCAGTACTTC	CASRRDRGREQYF
.	TRBV2	TRBJ2-5	15	TRBD2	TGTGCCAGTACGCTTCGACTAGCGGTTCAAGAGACCCAGTACTTC	CASTLRLAVQETQYF
.	TRBV6-5	TRBJ2-5	14	TRBD1	TGTGCCAGCAACCTGGACAGGGAGGCGGAGACCCAGTACTTC	CASNLDREAETQYF
.	TRBV3-1/TRBV3-2	TRBJ2-5	17	.	TGTGCCAGCAGCCAACCCCCCCACAGGTCTAACCAAGAGACCCAGTACTTC	CASSQPPHRSNQETQYF
.	TRBV2	TRBJ1-1	14	.	TGTGCCAGCAGCGCACCTAGGGAGGATGCTGAAGCTTTCTTT	CASSAPREDAEAFF
.	TRBV5-1	TRBJ2-4	14	.	TGCGCCAGCAGCTCGGTGCTAGCCAAAAACATTCAGTACTTC	CASSSVLAKNIQYF
.	TRBV11-2	TRBJ1-1	14	.	TGTGCCAGCAGCTTAGCCAGGGTTGGCACTGAAGCTTTCTTT	CASSLARVGTEAFF
.	TRBV9	TRBJ2-2	17	TRBD2	TGTGCCAGCAGCGTAGGGGGTAGCGGGGCGATCACCGGGGAGCTGTTTTTT	CASSVGGSGAITGELFF
.	TRBV7-9	TRBJ2-1	15	.	TGTGCCAGCAGCAGAGCACAGACAGCATACAATGAGCAGTTCTTC	CASSRAQTAYNEQFF
.	TRBV29-1	TRBJ2-1	16	TRBD1	TGCAGCGTTGCCGGGACAGCCCGACCGACCTACAATGAGCAGTTCTTC	CSVAGTARPTYNEQFF
.	TRBV2	TRBJ2-7	15	TRBD1	TGTGCCAGCAGTGAAATGGGACAGAACCCATACGAGCAGTACTTC	CASSEMGQNPYEQYF
.	TRBV19	TRBJ2-6	17	.	TGTGCCAGTAGTATAGCCCCCCCAGGGTGGGGGGCCAACGTCCTGACTTTC	CASSIAPPGWGANVLTF
.	TRBV14	TRBJ2-1	11	.	TGTGCCAGCAGCCAACGCAATGAGCAGTTCTTC	CASSQRNEQFF
.	TRBV11-2	TRBJ2-3	16	TRBD2	TGTGCCAGCAGCTTATCGCGGGGGATTTACACAGATACGCAGTATTTT	CASSLSRGIYTDTQYF
.	TRBV4-1	TRBJ2-3	16	TRBD2	TGCGCCAGCAGCCAATATGGACTAGCGGGGGCAGATACGCAGTATTTT	CASSQYGLAGADTQYF
.	TRBV19	TRBJ1-5	14	TRBD1	TGTGCCACCGGGGACAGGGGGCTTAGACAGCCCCAGCATTTT	CATGDRGLRQPQHF
.	TRBV19	TRBJ2-7	14	.	TGTGCCAGTAGTACCCGGGCCAGGGGAGTCGAGCAGTACTTC	CASSTRARGVEQYF
.	TRBV5-1	TRBJ2-7	16	.	TGCGCCAGCAGCCTACTCCTGACAGACAGGCCCTACGAGCAGTACTTC	CASSLLLTDRPYEQYF
.	TRBV13	TRBJ2-3	20	TRBD2	TGTGCCAGCAGCTTGCCTGGGAGTAGCGGGGCCTATCTGGGAGCAGATACGCAGTATTTT	CASSLPGSSGAYLGADTQYF